This T cell receptor (beta chain) is from a study of T cells in Graves' hyperthyroidism and ophthalmopathy. Study-wide findings and caveats: The model predicted ophthalmopathy a median approximately seven months before onset. Using 13 V-J features, a model discriminated ophthalmopathy from stable hyperthyroidism.

Clinical symptoms, serum thyroxine, TRAb, thyroid ultrasound and orbital computed tomography established diagnosis. The TCR beta CDR3 regions underwent amplification using RNA transcripts as the source. HTBI primers were used for first-round RT-PCR of the TCR CDR3. One entry per CDR3 protein results from TCRdb running MiXCR on the multiplex PCR reads. Here the sample spans 450,000 to 700,000 distinct CDR3 sequences, about 43% being singletons. This clonotype was counted ten times or more. Its antigen is not known. Input material: peripheral blood or thyroid tissue (not recorded which). This clonotype was sampled from a young woman with Graves' hyperthyroidism.

CDR3 bases: TGTGCCATCAGTGAGACCCGCGAGCAGTACTTC. Its translation is CAISETREQYF. The chain uses TRBV10-3 and TRBJ2-7; the D is unclear. CDR3 length equals 11 residues. The germline V and J ends were trimmed by 2 bases and 6 bases, with 5 bases remaining between them. The germline gives CDR1 ENHRY, CDR2 SYGVKD.